The 7 T cell receptor beta chains reported below all come from one sample, sequenced in a study of T cells in Graves' hyperthyroidism and ophthalmopathy. RNA transcripts provided the source from which TCR beta CDR3 regions were amplified. A set of HTBI primers served as the primers for a first-round RT-PCR of the TCR CDR3. TCRdb passed the multiplex PCR reads through MiXCR, listing each CDR3 protein once. The sample has hundreds of thousands of distinct CDR3 sequences, around 16% seen once. Sequencing input: blood. Source of these receptors: a woman younger than 45 with Graves' hyperthyroidism.

The rearrangement uses TRBV6-1 and TRBJ2-3, with 13 positions matching TRBD2. This CDR3 has 20 residues. V was pared by 4 bases and J by 3 bases, with 16 bases of the junction left unmatched. Per germline, CDR1 MNHNS and CDR2 SASEGT. The CDR3 region has the DNA TGTGCCAGCAGTGCACGGGGTGGACTAGCGGGAGATATGGGGACAGATACGCAGTATTTT. This encodes CASSARGGLAGDMGTDTQYF.

This clonotype was observed many times. The rearrangement links TRBV28 to TRBJ1-1; D gene ambiguous. Trimming stripped 6 bases from V and 2 bases from J, with 16 bases between. Germline loops: CDR1 MDHEN, CDR2 SYDVKM. The CDR3 has 15 amino acids. The CDR3 region is CASSPYRNLNTEAFF. CDR3 coding DNA: TGTGCCAGCAGCCCCTACCGTAACCTCAACACTGAAGCTTTCTTT.

The chain links TRBV20-1 to TRBJ2-3, with 13 nucleotides matching TRBD2. CDR1 and CDR2 from the germline V gene are DFQATT and SNEGSKA (reference sequence). CDR3 length: 17 residues. V lost 4 bases to trimming and J lost 2 bases; unmatched junction nucleotides: 9. This CDR3 is CSAKLAGGAGATDTQYF. Here the CDR3 DNA reads TGCAGTGCTAAACTAGCGGGGGGGGCGGGGGCCACAGATACGCAGTATTTT.

The chain couples TRBV7-3 to TRBJ2-7; tentatively, D is TRBD2 (6 bases). The J call may be faulty, since TRBJ2-1 better matches the DNA end. The CDR3 length is 15 residues. In germline, CDR1 is SGHTA, CDR2 FQGTGA. The CDR3 bases are TGTGCCAGCAGCTTGGGTGGGGGTGGGGGAGGCGAGCAGTTCTTC. Its protein is CASSLGGGGGGEQFF.

This chain links TRBV29-1 with TRBJ1-4; D gene uncertain. The CDR3 has 13 amino acids. Between the trimmed V and J ends, which lost 8 bases and 4 bases, there was a span of 14 bases. CDR1 SQVTM and CDR2 ANQGSEA come from the germline V gene. The CDR3 sequence is CSSSSGDNEKLFF. CDR3 nucleotide sequence: TGCAGCTCCTCTTCAGGAGATAATGAAAAACTGTTTTTT.

The V and J genes are TRBV7-8 and TRBJ1-4; D remains unclear. Per germline, CDR1 SGHVS and CDR2 FQNEAQ. V was pared by 5 bases and J by 7 bases, with 14 bases between. The CDR3 loop spans 14 amino acids. The CDR3 bases are TGTGCCAGCAGCCCCACCGGGCGTGGTGAAAAACTGTTTTTT. The encoded protein is CASSPTGRGEKLFF.

This clonotype showed up many times. The V gene is TRBV6-1, the J gene TRBJ2-7, with D possibly being TRBD2 (5 bases). The CDR3 is 13 residues long. From germline, CDR1 is MNHNS and CDR2 SASEGT. Between the trimmed V and J ends, which lost 2 bases and 6 bases, there was a span of 11 bases. This CDR3 reads CASSELGSGEQYF. DNA for the CDR3: TGTGCCAGCAGTGAATTGGGGAGTGGCGAGCAGTACTTC.